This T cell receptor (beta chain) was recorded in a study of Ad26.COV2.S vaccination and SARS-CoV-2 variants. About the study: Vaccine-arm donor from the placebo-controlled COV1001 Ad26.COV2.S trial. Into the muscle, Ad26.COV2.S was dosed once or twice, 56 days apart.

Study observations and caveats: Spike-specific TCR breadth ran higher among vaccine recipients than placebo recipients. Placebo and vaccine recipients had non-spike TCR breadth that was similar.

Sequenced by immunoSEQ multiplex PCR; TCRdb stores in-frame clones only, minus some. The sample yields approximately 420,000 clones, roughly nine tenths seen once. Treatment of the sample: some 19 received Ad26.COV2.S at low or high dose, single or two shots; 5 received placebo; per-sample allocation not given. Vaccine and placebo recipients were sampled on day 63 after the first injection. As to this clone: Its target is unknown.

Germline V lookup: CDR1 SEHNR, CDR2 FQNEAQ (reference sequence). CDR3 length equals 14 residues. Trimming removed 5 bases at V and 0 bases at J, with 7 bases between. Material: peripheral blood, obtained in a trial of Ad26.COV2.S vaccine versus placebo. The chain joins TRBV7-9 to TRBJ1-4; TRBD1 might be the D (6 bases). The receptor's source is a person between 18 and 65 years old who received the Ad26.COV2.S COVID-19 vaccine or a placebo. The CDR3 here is CASSRQATNEKLFF. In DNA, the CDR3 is TGTGCCAGCAGCCGACAGGCAACTAATGAAAAACTGTTTTTT.